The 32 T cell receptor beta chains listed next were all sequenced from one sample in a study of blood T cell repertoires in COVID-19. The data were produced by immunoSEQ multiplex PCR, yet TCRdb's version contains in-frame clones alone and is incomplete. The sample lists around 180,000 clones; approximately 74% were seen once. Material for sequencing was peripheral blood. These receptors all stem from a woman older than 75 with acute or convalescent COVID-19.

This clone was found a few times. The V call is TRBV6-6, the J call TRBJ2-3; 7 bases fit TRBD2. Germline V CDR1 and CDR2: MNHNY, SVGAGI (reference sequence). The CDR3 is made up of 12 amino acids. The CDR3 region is CSTAGALDTQYF. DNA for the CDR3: TGTTCGACGGCGGGAGCTTTAGATACGCAGTATTTT.

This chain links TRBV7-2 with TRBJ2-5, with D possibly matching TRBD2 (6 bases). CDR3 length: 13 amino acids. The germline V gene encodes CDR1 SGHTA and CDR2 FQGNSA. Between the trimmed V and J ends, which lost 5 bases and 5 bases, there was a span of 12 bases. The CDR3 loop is CASSLPRGETQYF. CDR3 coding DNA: TGTGCCAGCAGCCTTCCCCGGGGGGAGACCCAGTACTTC.

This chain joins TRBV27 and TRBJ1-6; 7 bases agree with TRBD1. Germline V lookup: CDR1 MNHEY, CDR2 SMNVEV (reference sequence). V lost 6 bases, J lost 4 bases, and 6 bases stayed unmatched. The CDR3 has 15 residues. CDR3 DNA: TGTGCCAGCAGACCAGGGACAGCTTATAATTCACCCCTCCACTTT. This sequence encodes CASRPGTAYNSPLHF.

The CDR3 DNA reads TGTGCCAGCAGCGTAGAGAGGGTTTCGGACTACAATGAGCAGTTCTTC. It specifies CASSVERVSDYNEQFF. V usage is TRBV9 and J usage is TRBJ2-1, with a possible D match to TRBD2 (5 bases). Trimming removed 0 bases at V and 3 bases at J, with 13 bases between. The V gene's germline CDR1 is SGDLS and CDR2 YYNGEE. The CDR3 totals 16 residues.

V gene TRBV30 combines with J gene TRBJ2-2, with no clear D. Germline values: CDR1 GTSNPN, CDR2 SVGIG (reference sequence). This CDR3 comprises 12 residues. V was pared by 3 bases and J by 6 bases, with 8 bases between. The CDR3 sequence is CAWRNYAGELFF. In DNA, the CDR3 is TGTGCCTGGAGAAATTATGCCGGGGAGCTGTTTTTT. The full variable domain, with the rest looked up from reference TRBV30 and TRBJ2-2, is SQTIHQWPATLVQPVGSPLSLECTVEGTSNPNLYWYRQAAGRGLQLLFYSVGIGQISSEVPQNLSASRPQDRQFILSSKKLLLSDSGFYLCAWRNYAGELFFGEGSRLTVL.

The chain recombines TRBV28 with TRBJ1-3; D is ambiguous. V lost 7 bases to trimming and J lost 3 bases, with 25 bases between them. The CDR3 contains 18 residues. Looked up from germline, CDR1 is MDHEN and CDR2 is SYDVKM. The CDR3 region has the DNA TGTGCCAGCAAGGCCCCGCGGGCGGTCCCCCTTTTTGGAAACACCATATATTTT. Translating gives CASKAPRAVPLFGNTIYF.

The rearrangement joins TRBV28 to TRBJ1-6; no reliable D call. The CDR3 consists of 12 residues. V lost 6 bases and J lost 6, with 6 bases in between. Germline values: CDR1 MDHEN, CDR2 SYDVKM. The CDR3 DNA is TGTGCCAGCAGCGAGATTAATTCACCCCTCCACTTT. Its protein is CASSEINSPLHF.

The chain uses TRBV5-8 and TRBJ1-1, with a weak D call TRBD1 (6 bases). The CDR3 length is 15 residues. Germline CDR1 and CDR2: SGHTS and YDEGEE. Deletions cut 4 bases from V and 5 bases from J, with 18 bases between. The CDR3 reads CASSRAGGEGTEAFF. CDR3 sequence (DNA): TGTGCCAGCAGCCGGGCGGGGGGCGAAGGGACTGAAGCTTTCTTT.

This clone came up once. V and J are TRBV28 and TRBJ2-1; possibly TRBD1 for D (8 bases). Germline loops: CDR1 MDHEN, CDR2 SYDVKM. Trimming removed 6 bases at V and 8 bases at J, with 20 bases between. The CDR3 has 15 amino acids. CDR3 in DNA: TGTGCCAGCAGCACTACAGGGGGGGTCTCCGATGAGCAGTTCTTC. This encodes CASSTTGGVSDEQFF. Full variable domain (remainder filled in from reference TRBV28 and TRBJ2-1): DVKVTQSSRYLVKRTGEKVFLECVQDMDHENMFWYRQDPGLGLRLIYFSYDVKMKEKGDIPEGYSVSREKKERFSLILESASTNQTSMYLCASSTTGGVSDEQFFGPGTRLTVL.

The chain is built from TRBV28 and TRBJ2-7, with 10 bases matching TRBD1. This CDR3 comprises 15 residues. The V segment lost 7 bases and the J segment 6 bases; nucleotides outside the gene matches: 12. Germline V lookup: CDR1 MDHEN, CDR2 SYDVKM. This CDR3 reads CASKTGGTGDSEQYF. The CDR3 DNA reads TGTGCCAGCAAAACAGGAGGGACAGGGGACTCCGAGCAGTACTTC.

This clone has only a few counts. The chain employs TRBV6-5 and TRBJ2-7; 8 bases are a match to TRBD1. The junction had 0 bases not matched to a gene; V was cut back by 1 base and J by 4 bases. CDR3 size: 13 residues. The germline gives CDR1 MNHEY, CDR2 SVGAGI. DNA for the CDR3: TGTGCCAGCAGTTACTGGGACAGGTACGAGCAGTACTTC. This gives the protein CASSYWDRYEQYF.

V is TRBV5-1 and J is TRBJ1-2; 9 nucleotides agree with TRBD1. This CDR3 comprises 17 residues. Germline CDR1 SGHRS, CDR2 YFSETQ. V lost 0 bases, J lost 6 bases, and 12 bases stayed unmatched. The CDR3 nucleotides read TGCGCCAGCAGCTTGGGTTCGAACTGGGGGGACAGGGATGGCTACACCTTC. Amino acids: CASSLGSNWGDRDGYTF.

CDR3 in amino acids: CASSLVLAGSTDTQYF. DNA for the CDR3: TGTGCCAGCAGCTTAGTGCTAGCGGGTAGCACAGATACGCAGTATTTT. The V gene is TRBV7-2, the J gene TRBJ2-3, with 8 bases that match TRBD2. CDR3 length equals 16 residues. CDR1 is SGHTA, CDR2 FQGNSA, per germline. Trimming cost V 1 base and J 0 bases; bases outside gene matches: 3. The whole variable domain, filled in from reference TRBV7-2 and TRBJ2-3, reads GAGVSQSPSNKVTEKGKDVELRCDPISGHTALYWYRQSLGQGLEFLIYFQGNSAPDKSGLPSDRFSAERTGGSVSTLTIQRTQQEDSAVYLCASSLVLAGSTDTQYFGPGTRLTVL.

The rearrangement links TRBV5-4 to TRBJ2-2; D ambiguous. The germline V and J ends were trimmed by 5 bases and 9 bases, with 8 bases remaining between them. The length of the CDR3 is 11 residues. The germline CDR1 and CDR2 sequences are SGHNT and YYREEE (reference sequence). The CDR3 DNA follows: TGTGCCAGCAGTTCTAACCGGGAGCTGTTTTTT. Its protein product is CASSSNRELFF.

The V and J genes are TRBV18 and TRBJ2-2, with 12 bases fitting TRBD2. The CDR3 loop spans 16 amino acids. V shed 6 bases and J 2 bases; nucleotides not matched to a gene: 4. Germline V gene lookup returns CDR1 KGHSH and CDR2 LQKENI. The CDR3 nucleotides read TGTGCCAGCTCCCCTAGCGGGAGGGCCAACACCGGGGAGCTGTTTTTT. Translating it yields CASSPSGRANTGELFF.

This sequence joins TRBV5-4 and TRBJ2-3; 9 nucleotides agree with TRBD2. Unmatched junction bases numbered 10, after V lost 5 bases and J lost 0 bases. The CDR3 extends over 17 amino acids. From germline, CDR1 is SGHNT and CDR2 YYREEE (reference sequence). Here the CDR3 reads CASRLNTSGLSTDTQYF. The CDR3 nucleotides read TGTGCCAGCAGATTGAACACTAGCGGGCTGAGCACAGATACGCAGTATTTT.

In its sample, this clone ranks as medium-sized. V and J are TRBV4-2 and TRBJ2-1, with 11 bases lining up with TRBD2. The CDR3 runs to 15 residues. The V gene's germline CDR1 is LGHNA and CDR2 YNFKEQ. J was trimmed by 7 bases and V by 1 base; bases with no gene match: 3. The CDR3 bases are TGTGCCAGCAGCCAAGTAGCGGGAGGGCAGAATGAGCAGTTCTTC. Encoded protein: CASSQVAGGQNEQFF.

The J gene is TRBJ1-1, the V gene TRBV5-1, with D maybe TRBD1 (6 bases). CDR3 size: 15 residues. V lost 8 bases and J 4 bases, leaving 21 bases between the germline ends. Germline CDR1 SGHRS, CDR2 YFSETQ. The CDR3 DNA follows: TGCGCCAGTAGAACGAATCCAGGGGTTCGCACTGAAGCTTTCTTT. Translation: CASRTNPGVRTEAFF.

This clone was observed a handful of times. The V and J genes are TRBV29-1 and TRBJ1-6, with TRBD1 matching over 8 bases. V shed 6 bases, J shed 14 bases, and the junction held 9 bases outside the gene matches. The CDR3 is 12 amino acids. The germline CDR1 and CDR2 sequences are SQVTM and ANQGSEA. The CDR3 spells CSVGQDGRTLHF. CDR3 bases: TGCAGCGTGGGACAGGACGGGCGGACCCTCCACTTT.

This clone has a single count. The CDR3 loop reads CASSYGAGGLFTQYF. CDR3 nucleotide sequence: TGTGCCAGCAGTTACGGTGCGGGAGGGCTTTTTACGCAGTATTTT. This sequence joins TRBV6-2 or TRBV6-3 and TRBJ2-3; TRBD2 matches at 9 bases. The CDR3 is 15 amino acids. J gave up 8 bases and V 2 bases, and 8 bases lay outside the gene matches. Germline V gene data show CDR1 as MNHEY and CDR2 as SVGEGT.

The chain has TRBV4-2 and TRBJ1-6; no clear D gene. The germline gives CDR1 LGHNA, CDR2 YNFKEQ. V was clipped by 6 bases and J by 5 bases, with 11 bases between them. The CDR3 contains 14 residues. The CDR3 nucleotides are TGTGCCAGCAGTGATATCACAGATAATTCACCCCTCCACTTT. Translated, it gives CASSDITDNSPLHF.

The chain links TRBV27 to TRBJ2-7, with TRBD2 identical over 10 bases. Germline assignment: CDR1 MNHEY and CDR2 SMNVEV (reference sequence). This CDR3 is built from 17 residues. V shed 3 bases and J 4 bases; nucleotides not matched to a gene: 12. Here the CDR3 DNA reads TGTGCCAGCAGTTTTACTAGCGGGATGGGACTTCGGTACGAGCAGTACTTC. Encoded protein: CASSFTSGMGLRYEQYF.

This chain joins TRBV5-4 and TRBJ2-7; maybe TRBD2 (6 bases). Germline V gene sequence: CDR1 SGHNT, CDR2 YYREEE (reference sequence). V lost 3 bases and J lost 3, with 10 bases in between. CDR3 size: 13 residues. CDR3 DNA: TGTGCCAGCAGCTCGACTAGAAACTACGAGCAGTACTTC. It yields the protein CASSSTRNYEQYF.

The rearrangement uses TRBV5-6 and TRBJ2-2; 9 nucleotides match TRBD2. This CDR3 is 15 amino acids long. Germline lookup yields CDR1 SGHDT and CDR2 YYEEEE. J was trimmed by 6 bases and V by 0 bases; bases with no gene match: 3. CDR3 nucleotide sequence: TGTGCCAGCAGCTTGGGTAGCGGGAGTTCCGGGGAGCTGTTTTTT. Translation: CASSLGSGSSGELFF.

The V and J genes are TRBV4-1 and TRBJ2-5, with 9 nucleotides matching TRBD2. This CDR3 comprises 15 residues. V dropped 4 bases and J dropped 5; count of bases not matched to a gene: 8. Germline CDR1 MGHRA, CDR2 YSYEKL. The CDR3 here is CASSPLAGASETQYF. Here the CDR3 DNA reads TGCGCCAGCAGCCCGTTAGCGGGAGCGTCGGAGACCCAGTACTTC.

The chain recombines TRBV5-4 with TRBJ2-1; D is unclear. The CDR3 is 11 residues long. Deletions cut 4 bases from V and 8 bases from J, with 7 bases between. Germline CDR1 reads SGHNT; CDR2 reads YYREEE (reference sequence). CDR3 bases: TGTGCCAGCAGCCGGGTTCATGAGCAGTTCTTC. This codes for CASSRVHEQFF. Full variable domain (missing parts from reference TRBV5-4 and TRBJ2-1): ETGVTQSPTHLIKTRGQQVTLRCSSQSGHNTVSWYQQALGQGPQFIFQYYREEENGRGNFPPRFSGLQFPNYSSELNVNALELDDSALYLCASSRVHEQFFGPGTRLTVL.

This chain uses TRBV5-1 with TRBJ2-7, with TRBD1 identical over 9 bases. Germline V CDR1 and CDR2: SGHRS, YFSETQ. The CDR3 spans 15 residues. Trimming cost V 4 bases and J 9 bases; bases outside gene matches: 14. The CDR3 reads CASSGEQGAATAQYF. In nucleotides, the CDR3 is TGCGCCAGCAGCGGGGAACAGGGGGCAGCTACGGCGCAGTACTTC.

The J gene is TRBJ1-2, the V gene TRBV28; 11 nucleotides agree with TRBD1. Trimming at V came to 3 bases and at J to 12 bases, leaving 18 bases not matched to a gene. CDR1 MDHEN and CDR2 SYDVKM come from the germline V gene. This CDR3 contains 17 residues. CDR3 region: CASSFWDRGFREASNTF. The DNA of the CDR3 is TGTGCCAGCAGTTTTTGGGACAGGGGGTTTAGGGAAGCATCAAACACCTTC.

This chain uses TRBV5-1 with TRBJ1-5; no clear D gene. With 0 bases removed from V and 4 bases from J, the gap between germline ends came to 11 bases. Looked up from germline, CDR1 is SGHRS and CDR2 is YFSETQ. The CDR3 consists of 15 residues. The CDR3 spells CASSLVAGGNQPQHF. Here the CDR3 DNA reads TGCGCCAGCAGCTTGGTAGCGGGAGGGAATCAGCCCCAGCATTTT.

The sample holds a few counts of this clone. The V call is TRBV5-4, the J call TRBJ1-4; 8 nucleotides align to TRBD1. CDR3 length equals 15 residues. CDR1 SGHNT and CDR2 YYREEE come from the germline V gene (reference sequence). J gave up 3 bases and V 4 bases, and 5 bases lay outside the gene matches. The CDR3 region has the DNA TGTGCCAGCAGCGTCGACAGGGGTGCTAATGAAAAACTGTTTTTT. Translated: CASSVDRGANEKLFF. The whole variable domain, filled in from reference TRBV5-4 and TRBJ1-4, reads ETGVTQSPTHLIKTRGQQVTLRCSSQSGHNTVSWYQQALGQGPQFIFQYYREEENGRGNFPPRFSGLQFPNYSSELNVNALELDDSALYLCASSVDRGANEKLFFGSGTQLSVL.

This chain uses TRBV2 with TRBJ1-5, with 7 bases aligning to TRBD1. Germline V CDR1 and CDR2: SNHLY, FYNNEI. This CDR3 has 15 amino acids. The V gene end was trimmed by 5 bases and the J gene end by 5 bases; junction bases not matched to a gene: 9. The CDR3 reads CASSLHDRVDQPQHF. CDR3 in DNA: TGTGCCAGCAGTCTTCACGACAGGGTAGATCAGCCCCAGCATTTT. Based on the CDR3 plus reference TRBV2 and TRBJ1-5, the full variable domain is EPEVTQTPSHQVTQMGQEVILRCVPISNHLYFYWYRQILGQKVEFLVSFYNNEISEKSEIFDDQFSVERPDGSNFTLKIRSTKLEDSAMYFCASSLHDRVDQPQHFGDGTRLSIL.

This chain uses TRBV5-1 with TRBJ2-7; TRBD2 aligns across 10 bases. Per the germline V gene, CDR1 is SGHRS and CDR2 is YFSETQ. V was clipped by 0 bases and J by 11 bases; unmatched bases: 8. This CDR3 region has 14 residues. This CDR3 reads CASSLGSSGSRKYF. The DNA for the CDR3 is TGCGCCAGCAGCTTGGGGTCTAGCGGGAGTAGAAAGTACTTC.